What follows are 27 T cell receptor beta chains derived from one specimen sequenced in a study of T cell repertoires in cytomegalovirus infection. TCRdb reprocessed the reads via MiXCR and lists one record per CDR3 protein. The sample records tens of thousands of distinct CDR3 sequences, 20% to 30% being singletons. Antigens of these TCRs are unknown. The sample here was CD8+ T cells from cultured PBMCs, taken from culture after CMV antigen stimulation. Receptor source: a human donor in good health (CMV status not recorded). Some clones in this sample may be carry-over from other donors' samples.

V usage is TRBV13 and J usage is TRBJ1-2, with 8 bases lining up with TRBD1. CDR1 and CDR2 (germline): PRHDT, FYEKMQ (reference sequence). The CDR3 extends over 15 amino acids. The V segment lost 6 bases and the J segment 5 bases; nucleotides outside the gene matches: 11. The CDR3, as DNA: TGTGCCAGCAGGGGGCGGGACAGGAGACAGTATGGCTACACCTTC. Translating it yields CASRGRDRRQYGYTF. The variable domain in full, completed from reference TRBV13 and TRBJ1-2, reads AAGVIQSPRHLIKEKRETATLKCYPIPRHDTVYWYQQGPGQDPQFLISFYEKMQSDKGSIPDRFSAQQFSDYHSELNMSSLELGDSALYFCASRGRDRRQYGYTFGSGTRLTVV.

This chain joins TRBV27 and TRBJ1-2; 10 nucleotides match TRBD1. The CDR3 runs to 12 residues. Germline-derived CDR1 and CDR2 are MNHEY and SMNVEV (reference sequence). The junction had 2 bases not matched to a gene; V was cut back by 7 bases and J by 6 bases. This CDR3 reads CASMTGGHGYTF. The CDR3 DNA is TGTGCCAGCATGACAGGGGGCCATGGCTACACCTTC.

Many counts were recorded for this clonotype. V usage is TRBV28 and J usage is TRBJ1-6, with D possibly matching TRBD1 (6 bases). CDR3 length: 15 residues. Germline CDR1 MDHEN, CDR2 SYDVKM. V lost 3 bases to trimming and J lost 7 bases, with 13 bases between them. The CDR3 reads CASSLRGAGNSPLHF. DNA for the CDR3: TGTGCCAGCAGTTTGCGGGGGGCAGGGAATTCACCCCTCCACTTT.

This clonotype has a count of ten or more. The chain has TRBV7-9 and TRBJ1-6; 7 positions agree with TRBD1. After removal of 5 bases from V and 8 bases from J, the junction contained 9 bases not matched to a gene. This CDR3 contains 15 residues. The V gene's germline CDR1 is SEHNR and CDR2 FQNEAQ (reference sequence). CDR3 in DNA: TGTGCCAGCAGCCTACCAGGGGGAGCGGATTCACCCCTCCACTTT. Encoded protein: CASSLPGGADSPLHF.

The genes are TRBV9 and TRBJ2-3; 7 nucleotides align to TRBD2. This CDR3 comprises 16 residues. V lost 3 bases, J lost 0 bases, and 7 bases stayed unmatched. The germline CDR1 and CDR2 sequences are SGDLS and YYNGEE. CDR3: CASSGKLATSTDTQYF. The CDR3 nucleotides are TGTGCCAGCAGCGGCAAACTAGCGACCAGCACAGATACGCAGTATTTT. The full variable domain, with the rest looked up from reference TRBV9 and TRBJ2-3, is DSGVTQTPKHLITATGQRVTLRCSPRSGDLSVYWYQQSLDQGLQFLIQYYNGEERAKGNILERFSAQQFPDLHSELNLSSLELGDSALYFCASSGKLATSTDTQYFGPGTRLTVL.

This clonotype was found many times. The V and J genes are TRBV7-2 and TRBJ2-7; TRBD1 or TRBD2 may be the D gene (5 bases each). The germline gives CDR1 SGHTA, CDR2 FQGNSA. This CDR3 has 17 amino acids. Trimming shortened V by 5 bases and J by 5 bases, and 25 bases separated the two germline ends. This CDR3 reads CASSPGILLQRGDEQYF. Written as DNA, the CDR3 is TGTGCCAGCAGCCCGGGTATCTTATTGCAAAGAGGGGACGAGCAGTACTTC. The full variable domain, completed using reference TRBV7-2 and TRBJ2-7, is GAGVSQSPSNKVTEKGKDVELRCDPISGHTALYWYRQSLGQGLEFLIYFQGNSAPDKSGLPSDRFSAERTGGSVSTLTIQRTQQEDSAVYLCASSPGILLQRGDEQYFGPGTRLTVT.

This rearrangement joins TRBV12-3 or TRBV12-4 to TRBJ2-5; 10 bases align to TRBD2. The junction had 7 bases not matched to a gene; V was cut back by 3 bases and J by 6 bases. This CDR3 contains 15 residues. For the CDR3, the DNA is TGTGCCAGCAGTTTCGAAGTAGCGGGGGGTAAGACCCAGTACTTC. The encoded protein is CASSFEVAGGKTQYF.

This clonotype has at least ten counts. The rearrangement joins TRBV6-1 to TRBJ1-2; tentatively, D is TRBD1 (5 bases). This CDR3 has 14 amino acids. The V end lost 5 bases, the J end lost 3 bases, and 13 bases lay between the germline ends. Germline V lookup: CDR1 MNHNS, CDR2 SASEGT. Here the CDR3 DNA reads TGTGCCAGCAGTCCCCCCAGCAGGGACTATGGCTACACCTTC. This encodes CASSPPSRDYGYTF.

This clonotype has a count of ten or more. The chain employs TRBV28 and TRBJ1-4; 9 nucleotides match TRBD1. Germline CDR1 reads MDHEN; CDR2 reads SYDVKM. J lost 7 bases, V lost 2 bases, and 11 bases had no gene match. There are 17 residues in the CDR3. The CDR3 region is CASSLDTGTGYSEKLFF. Here the CDR3 DNA reads TGTGCCAGCAGTTTAGATACCGGGACAGGGTATTCTGAAAAACTGTTTTTT. Filled out from reference TRBV28 and TRBJ1-4, the complete variable domain reads DVKVTQSSRYLVKRTGEKVFLECVQDMDHENMFWYRQDPGLGLRLIYFSYDVKMKEKGDIPEGYSVSREKKERFSLILESASTNQTSMYLCASSLDTGTGYSEKLFFGSGTQLSVL.

The V call is TRBV6-1, the J call TRBJ1-4, with D perhaps TRBD1 (5 bases). The CDR3 contains 15 residues. V was trimmed by 2 bases and J by 6 bases, leaving 13 bases between them. Germline values: CDR1 MNHNS, CDR2 SASEGT. CDR3 amino acids: CASSEPTGPYEKLFF. The CDR3 coding sequence is TGTGCCAGCAGTGAACCTACAGGACCTTATGAAAAACTGTTTTTT.

This clonotype was seen only once. This sequence joins TRBV12-3 or TRBV12-4 and TRBJ2-7; D possibly corresponds to TRBD1 (6 bases). The CDR3 runs 14 residues. Deletions cut 3 bases from V and 3 bases from J, with 12 bases between. CDR3 bases: TGTGCCAGCAGTTTGGGACATGGAAACTACGAGCAGTACTTC. Protein sequence: CASSLGHGNYEQYF.

Many counts were recorded for this clonotype. The chain uses TRBV7-6 and TRBJ2-3; TRBD2 matches 10 bases. Germline CDR1 SGHVS, CDR2 FNYEAQ. The J segment lost 0 bases and the V segment lost 1 base, leaving 1 base of the junction unmatched. The CDR3 is 16 amino acids. The CDR3 loop reads CASSLELAGSTDTQYF. CDR3 in DNA: TGTGCCAGCAGCTTAGAACTAGCGGGAAGCACAGATACGCAGTATTTT.

This clonotype has more than one count but fewer than ten. The chain carries TRBV15 and TRBJ2-2, with D tentatively TRBD2 (5 bases). The CDR3 length is 16 residues. Per the germline V gene, CDR1 is LNHNV and CDR2 is YYDKDF (reference sequence). V lost 4 bases, J lost 4 bases, and 16 bases lay in between. CDR3 protein: CATSTEEMGVTGELFF. The CDR3 DNA reads TGTGCCACCAGCACGGAGGAAATGGGAGTCACCGGGGAGCTGTTTTTT.

This clonotype was detected a few times. This chain connects TRBV5-1 to TRBJ2-3; 12 bases are shared with TRBD2. Trimming at V came to 0 bases and at J to 3 bases, leaving 2 bases not matched to a gene. This CDR3 region has 16 residues. From germline, CDR1 is SGHRS and CDR2 YFSETQ. The chain's CDR3 is CASSLAGTSGTDTQYF. The DNA for the CDR3 is TGCGCCAGCAGCTTGGCCGGGACTAGCGGGACAGATACGCAGTATTTT.

This clonotype was detected a few times. The V call is TRBV11-2, the J call TRBJ2-7, with 12 bases aligning to TRBD2. The V segment lost 5 bases and the J segment 1 base; nucleotides outside the gene matches: 9. The CDR3 is 17 amino acids. CDR1 is SGHAT, CDR2 FQNNGV, per germline. The chain's CDR3 is CASSAPSGRAESYEQYF. CDR3 DNA: TGTGCCAGCAGCGCACCTAGCGGGAGGGCCGAATCCTACGAGCAGTACTTC.

This clonotype has a count of ten or more. The V call is TRBV11-3, the J call TRBJ2-1; 11 bases match TRBD1. The V gene end was trimmed by 3 bases and the J gene end by 5 bases; junction bases not matched to a gene: 3. CDR3 length equals 15 residues. Germline lookup yields CDR1 SGHNT and CDR2 YENEEA. DNA for the CDR3: TGTGCCAGCAGCTTCCGGGACAGGGGGGACAATGAGCAGTTCTTC. Its protein product is CASSFRDRGDNEQFF.

The chain joins TRBV11-2 to TRBJ2-7; D is perhaps TRBD1 (6 bases). There are 13 residues in the CDR3. Trimming stripped 5 bases from V and 1 base from J, with 9 bases between. Germline-derived CDR1 and CDR2 are SGHAT and FQNNGV. CDR3 sequence: CASSETGSYEQYF. CDR3 nucleotide sequence: TGTGCCAGCAGCGAAACAGGGTCCTACGAGCAGTACTTC.

Ten or more counts support this clonotype. CDR3 sequence reads: CASSLGHGDTQYF. The CDR3 region has the DNA TGTGCCAGCAGCTTAGGTCACGGAGATACGCAGTATTTT. The chain links TRBV7-2 to TRBJ2-3; no firm D call. The germline V gene has CDR1 SGHTA and CDR2 FQGNSA. V was pared by 1 base and J by 5 bases, with 7 bases between. This CDR3 spans 13 amino acids.

The CDR3 region is CASSPGQGNNSPLHF. The CDR3 DNA reads TGTGCCAGTAGCCCAGGACAGGGAAATAATTCACCCCTCCACTTT. This sequence joins TRBV19 and TRBJ1-6; TRBD1 aligns across 8 bases. J was trimmed by 5 bases and V by 6 bases; bases with no gene match: 6. The germline CDR1 and CDR2 sequences are LNHDA and SQIVND (reference sequence). This CDR3 comprises 15 residues. The whole variable domain, remainder taken from reference TRBV19 and TRBJ1-6, is DGGITQSPKYLFRKEGQNVTLSCEQNLNHDAMYWYRQDPGQGLRLIYYSQIVNDFQKGDIAEGYSVSREKKESFPLTVTSAQKNPTAFYLCASSPGQGNNSPLHFGNGTRLTVT.

The V call is TRBV7-9, the J call TRBJ2-2; D remains ambiguous. V lost 2 bases to trimming and J lost 1 base, with 8 bases between them. Germline-derived CDR1 and CDR2 are SEHNR and FQNEAQ (reference sequence). The CDR3 consists of 15 residues. DNA for the CDR3: TGTGCCAGCAGCTTAATACCGAAGAACACCGGGGAGCTGTTTTTT. It yields the protein CASSLIPKNTGELFF.

In this sample, this clonotype turned up a few times. The chain is built from TRBV20-1 and TRBJ2-2, with TRBD1 matching 12 bases. The length of the CDR3 is 15 residues. After removal of 6 bases from V and 4 bases from J, the junction contained 6 bases not matched to a gene. Germline loops: CDR1 DFQATT, CDR2 SNEGSKA (reference sequence). The CDR3 loop is CSARDRGQSTGELFF. CDR3 DNA: TGCAGTGCGCGGGACAGGGGGCAGAGCACCGGGGAGCTGTTTTTT.

V gene TRBV19 combines with J gene TRBJ1-1; tentative D call: TRBD1 (5 bases). There are 14 residues in the CDR3. The germline gives CDR1 LNHDA, CDR2 SQIVND (reference sequence). Trimming took 10 bases from V and 7 from J, leaving 22 bases between them. For the CDR3, the DNA is TGTGCCACTCAAGGACGCTTGGGGGGGGTTGAAGCTTTCTTT. Translating gives CATQGRLGGVEAFF.

In this sample, this clonotype turned up a few times. J is TRBJ2-1 and V is TRBV27; 7 bases map to TRBD1. CDR1 and CDR2 from the germline V gene are MNHEY and SMNVEV (reference sequence). V gave up 5 bases and J gave up 4 bases; unmatched junction bases: 8. This CDR3 is built from 15 residues. CDR3 nucleotide sequence: TGTGCCAGCAGTCCCCCGACAGGGATTTACAATGAGCAGTTCTTC. This sequence encodes CASSPPTGIYNEQFF.

At least ten counts were recorded for this clonotype. The chain couples TRBV7-9 to TRBJ1-2; unclear D gene. V shed 1 base and J shed 1 base, with 7 bases lying between them. The CDR3 sequence is 14 residues long. Germline V lookup: CDR1 SEHNR, CDR2 FQNEAQ (reference sequence). CDR3 residues: CASSLGGDNYGYTF. In DNA form, the CDR3 reads TGTGCCAGCAGCTTAGGTGGAGATAACTATGGCTACACCTTC.

This clonotype was seen at least ten times. This chain joins TRBV29-1 and TRBJ1-1; possible D gene TRBD1, 6 bases. The germline V and J ends were trimmed by 4 bases and 3 bases, with 18 bases remaining between them. Germline CDR1 SQVTM, CDR2 ANQGSEA. The CDR3 runs to 15 residues. The CDR3 sequence is CSVVGTGTYDTEAFF. CDR3 nucleotides: TGCAGCGTTGTCGGAACAGGGACCTATGACACTGAAGCTTTCTTT.

The chain recombines TRBV9 with TRBJ2-1, with 12 bases identical to TRBD1. Trimming took 3 bases from V and 7 from J; bases not matched to a gene: 5. CDR1 is SGDLS, CDR2 YYNGEE, per germline. CDR3 length: 15 residues. The DNA for the CDR3 is TGTGCCAGCAGCGGCCGGGACAGGGGGCTAAATGAGCAGTTCTTC. This sequence encodes CASSGRDRGLNEQFF.

This clonotype has ten or more counts. This chain's CDR3 is CASSTGISTNEKLFF. The CDR3, as DNA: TGTGCCAGTAGTACAGGGATATCAACTAATGAAAAACTGTTTTTT. The gene calls are TRBV19 and TRBJ1-4; possible D gene TRBD1, 5 bases. V gave up 4 bases and J gave up 0 bases, with 9 bases separating them. This CDR3 spans 15 amino acids. Germline V gene data show CDR1 as LNHDA and CDR2 as SQIVND (reference sequence).